These 11 T cell receptor beta chains were all obtained from the same sample, sequenced in a study of shared clonotypes between healthy human individuals. Sequencing was performed with immunoSEQ multiplex PCR; in TCRdb, only in-frame clones are kept and a portion is missing. The table shows about 1.1 million clones, with about 80% occurring only once. Sequences were obtained from memory CD4+ T cells from PBMCs. Subset specified: CD45RA-negative fraction. These receptors came from a young man in good health. Some clones in this sample may be carry-over from other donors' samples.

CDR3 bases: TGTGCCAGCACAAGACGACAGGCTAACTATGGCTACACCTTC. As protein: CASTRRQANYGYTF. V is TRBV5-8 and J is TRBJ1-2, with D possibly TRBD1 on 6 matching bases. The CDR3 runs to 14 residues. Germline CDR1 SGHTS, CDR2 YDEGEE. The germline V and J ends were trimmed by 6 bases and 0 bases, with 12 bases remaining between them.

The CDR3 DNA is TGTGCCAGCAGCCGTACTGGGACAGTGAACACCGGGGAGCTGTTTTTT. It yields the protein CASSRTGTVNTGELFF. The rearrangement uses TRBV7-9 and TRBJ2-2; 7 positions agree with TRBD1. The CDR3 has 16 residues. With 5 bases clipped from V and 1 base from J, the junction kept 7 bases outside the gene matches. From germline, CDR1 is SEHNR and CDR2 FQNEAQ (reference sequence).

This clone was counted once. V is TRBV5-8 and J is TRBJ1-5; D unclear. The CDR3 has 13 amino acids. Trimming removed 2 bases at V and 7 bases at J, with 10 bases between. Germline CDR1 reads SGHTS; CDR2 reads YDEGEE. CDR3 in amino acids: CASSFVSAQPQHF. The CDR3 DNA follows: TGTGCCAGCAGCTTTGTCTCGGCCCAGCCCCAGCATTTT.

The chain is built from TRBV5-1 and TRBJ1-2, with TRBD1 identical over 8 bases. The germline gives CDR1 SGHRS, CDR2 YFSETQ. CDR3 size: 13 residues. V lost 4 bases, J lost 6 bases, and 5 bases stayed unmatched. The CDR3 DNA reads as TGCGCCAGCAGCCCACAGGGGGTGGATGGCTACACCTTC. This encodes CASSPQGVDGYTF.

The chain links TRBV9 to TRBJ2-1, with TRBD2 identical over 10 bases. This CDR3 region has 15 residues. The ends lost 2 bases at V and 9 bases at J; junction bases unmatched: 8. CDR1 is SGDLS, CDR2 YYNGEE, per germline. CDR3 sequence reads: CASSVRLAGLSEQFF. The CDR3 nucleotides read TGTGCCAGCAGCGTGCGACTAGCGGGCTTGAGTGAGCAGTTCTTC.

The chain couples TRBV5-1 to TRBJ2-3; 8 bases align to TRBD2. Per germline, CDR1 SGHRS and CDR2 YFSETQ. After removal of 3 bases from V and 5 bases from J, the junction contained 8 bases not matched to a gene. The CDR3 is made up of 15 amino acids. CDR3 protein: CASSSGTSRGDTQYF. The CDR3 nucleotides are TGCGCCAGCAGCTCCGGGACTAGTCGGGGAGATACGCAGTATTTT.

A note on this clone: The same CDR3 arises from other DNA sequences in this sample as well. The V and J genes are TRBV5-1 and TRBJ1-5, with TRBD1 matching 9 bases. Germline CDR1 SGHRS, CDR2 YFSETQ. This CDR3 has 14 amino acids. Unmatched junction bases numbered 4, after V lost 5 bases and J lost 4 bases. This CDR3 is CASSTGTGNQPQHF. The CDR3 DNA is TGCGCCAGCAGTACCGGGACAGGGAATCAGCCCCAGCATTTT.

The gene calls are TRBV6-1 and TRBJ2-7; 9 positions match TRBD2. The germline V gene encodes CDR1 MNHNS and CDR2 SASEGT. CDR3 length: 14 amino acids. J was trimmed by 4 bases and V by 6 bases; bases with no gene match: 7. The CDR3 DNA reads TGTGCCAGCAGGAATAGCGGGAGAGTATACGAGCAGTACTTC. Protein: CASRNSGRVYEQYF.

CDR3 DNA sequence: TGTGCCAGCAGTGAAGACACTTCTGGAAACACCATATATTTT. Translated: CASSEDTSGNTIYF. V is TRBV2 and J is TRBJ1-3; D remains ambiguous. Per the germline V gene, CDR1 is SNHLY and CDR2 is FYNNEI. This CDR3 spans 14 amino acids. V gave up 1 base and J gave up 1 base, with 5 bases separating them.

The chain links TRBV30 to TRBJ1-1; no reliable D call. Trimming removed 4 bases from V and 6 bases from J, with 12 bases in between. The CDR3 has 12 amino acids. The V gene's germline CDR1 is GTSNPN and CDR2 SVGIG (reference sequence). DNA for the CDR3: TGTGCCTGGACCCCTCAGTCGGCTGAAGCTTTCTTT. Translated, it gives CAWTPQSAEAFF.

This clone is a singleton in its sample. V is TRBV28 and J is TRBJ2-2, with D possibly being TRBD1 (5 bases). Germline V gene data show CDR1 as MDHEN and CDR2 as SYDVKM. V lost 3 bases and J lost 3, with 11 bases in between. The CDR3 runs 15 residues. The CDR3 loop is CASSFRRQYTGELFF. Here the CDR3 DNA reads TGTGCCAGCAGTTTTAGAAGACAGTACACCGGGGAGCTGTTTTTT.